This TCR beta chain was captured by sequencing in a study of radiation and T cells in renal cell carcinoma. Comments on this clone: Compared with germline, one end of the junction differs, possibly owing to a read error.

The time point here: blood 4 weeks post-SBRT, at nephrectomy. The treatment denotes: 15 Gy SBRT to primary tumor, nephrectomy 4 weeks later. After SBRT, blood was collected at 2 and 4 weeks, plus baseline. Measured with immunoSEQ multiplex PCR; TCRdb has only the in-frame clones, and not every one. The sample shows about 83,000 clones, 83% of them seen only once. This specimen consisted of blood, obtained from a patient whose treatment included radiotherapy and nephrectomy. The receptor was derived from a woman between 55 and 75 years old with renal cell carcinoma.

The CDR3 bases are TGTGCCAGCAGTTTGCCCCGGGGGCGCCCACACTTC. As protein: CASSLPRGRPHF. V and J are TRBV28 and TRBJ1-2, with a weak D call TRBD1 (6 bases). Germline V gene lookup returns CDR1 MDHEN and CDR2 SYDVKM. The length of the CDR3 is 12 residues.